These 25 T cell receptor beta chains were sequenced from one sample in a study of post-analysis software for immune sequencing data. Findings and caveats of the study: Four or five TRBV segments (TRBV5-6, TRBV5-1 and TRBV20-1 among them) occurred more frequently in patients than in controls.

Unique molecular identifiers tagged the TCR beta cDNA libraries. TCRdb passed the PCR reads through MiXCR, listing each CDR3 protein once. The sample holds about 770,000 distinct CDR3 sequences, around 45% seen once. For these TCRs, the target antigens are not known. What was sequenced was blood. These receptors originate from a girl between 5 and 17 years old with multiple sclerosis.

This clonotype has more than one count but fewer than ten. The chain recombines TRBV10-3 with TRBJ1-6; D is unclear. The CDR3 consists of 14 residues. Germline V lookup: CDR1 ENHRY, CDR2 SYGVKD. Trimming removed 3 bases from V and 11 bases from J, with 14 bases in between. This CDR3 is CAISEGRSVTPLHF. CDR3 nucleotides: TGTGCCATCAGTGAAGGACGGAGTGTGACACCCCTCCACTTT.

This chain joins TRBV29-1 and TRBJ1-1; a possible D gene is TRBD1 (5 bases). CDR3 length: 14 amino acids. V was shortened by 5 bases and J by 0 bases, with 13 bases between the two germline ends. From germline, CDR1 is SQVTM and CDR2 ANQGSEA. CDR3 amino acids: CSVLRDLMNTEAFF. The CDR3 nucleotides are TGCAGCGTTCTCAGGGACCTAATGAACACTGAAGCTTTCTTT.

The chain combines TRBV7-4 with TRBJ2-7; maybe TRBD1 (5 bases). The CDR3 totals 16 residues. Germline V gives CDR1 SGHVT, CDR2 SQSDAQ. V lost 2 bases and J lost 2, with 16 bases in between. This CDR3 reads CASSLPSQGHTYEQYF. The CDR3 bases are TGTGCCAGCAGCTTACCCAGCCAGGGTCATACCTACGAGCAGTACTTC.

The gene calls are TRBV20-1 and TRBJ1-5; D gene ambiguous. V was shortened by 7 bases and J by 2 bases, with 9 bases between the two germline ends. The CDR3 contains 12 residues. CDR1 DFQATT and CDR2 SNEGSKA come from the germline V gene (reference sequence). The CDR3 is CSGFPGNQPQHF. CDR3 sequence (DNA): TGCAGTGGCTTCCCCGGCAATCAGCCCCAGCATTTT.

This chain uses TRBV7-8 with TRBJ1-1, with 10 bases aligning to TRBD1. The ends lost 1 base at V and 0 bases at J; junction bases unmatched: 5. The CDR3 covers 17 residues. Germline CDR1 and CDR2: SGHVS and FQNEAQ. The CDR3 region is CASSLETGGDMNTEAFF. The CDR3 nucleotides read TGTGCCAGCAGCTTAGAGACAGGGGGCGACATGAACACTGAAGCTTTCTTT.

Worth noting for this clonotype: Mismatch with germline at one junction end may stem from a read error. The chain carries TRBV29-1 and TRBJ1-2, with D perhaps TRBD1 (6 bases). This CDR3 has 12 amino acids. Germline V gives CDR1 SQVTM, CDR2 ANQGSEA. The CDR3: CSIEGGNYGYTF. In DNA, the CDR3 is TGCAGCATTGAAGGGGGGAACTATGGCTACACCTTC.

The chain is built from TRBV9 and TRBJ2-7; 10 nucleotides agree with TRBD1. The J call could be wrong; TRBJ2-5 is a better fit for the DNA end. CDR3 length: 15 amino acids. Germline CDR1 and CDR2: SGDLS and YYNGEE. As DNA, the CDR3 is TGTGCCAGCAGCGTAGAGGGACAGGGGCGGATGACCCAGTACTTC. Protein: CASSVEGQGRMTQYF.

The V call is TRBV20-1, the J call TRBJ2-5; D is unresolved. The J call could be wrong; TRBJ2-7 is a better fit for the DNA end. The CDR3 spans 13 residues. Germline assignment: CDR1 DFQATT and CDR2 SNEGSKA (reference sequence). CDR3: CSAARLVGSEQYF. The CDR3 region has the DNA TGCAGTGCAGCGAGGCTAGTCGGATCCGAGCAGTACTTC.

This clonotype was picked up a small number of times. The chain recombines TRBV20-1 with TRBJ2-4; D is uncertain. Per the germline V gene, CDR1 is DFQATT and CDR2 is SNEGSKA (reference sequence). The CDR3 length is 15 residues. The V end was cut by 0 bases, the J end by 1 base, with 10 bases between. CDR3 nucleotides: TGCAGTGCTAGAGACGAAATTGGGGCCAAAAACATTCAGTACTTC. It is translated as CSARDEIGAKNIQYF.

This clonotype was seen only a few times. The gene calls are TRBV12-5 and TRBJ2-5; D could derive from TRBD1 or TRBD2 (5 bases each). Germline V gives CDR1 LGHNT, CDR2 FRNRAP. The CDR3 length is 13 residues. V was trimmed by 6 bases and J by 3 bases, leaving 11 bases between them. This CDR3 reads CASGPRDEETQYF. The CDR3, as DNA: TGTGCTAGTGGGCCCAGGGACGAAGAGACCCAGTACTTC. The full variable domain, completed using reference TRBV12-5 and TRBJ2-5, is DARVTQTPRHKVTEMGQEVTMRCQPILGHNTVFWYRQTMMQGLELLAYFRNRAPLDDSGMPKDRFSAEMPDATLATLKIQPSEPRDSAVYFCASGPRDEETQYFGPGTRLLVL.

V and J are TRBV7-3 and TRBJ2-7, with D maybe TRBD1 (6 bases). The V gene lost 5 bases and the J gene lost 6 bases, with 14 bases spanning the gap. There are 13 residues in the CDR3. From germline, CDR1 is SGHTA and CDR2 FQGTGA. The DNA of the CDR3 is TGTGCCAGCAGCAAAACAGGGAACCTCGAGCAGTACTTC. Its protein is CASSKTGNLEQYF.

This clonotype was detected a few times. The chain links TRBV20-1 to TRBJ1-2, with 8 bases that match TRBD1. CDR3 length equals 14 residues. V dropped 0 bases and J dropped 8; count of bases not matched to a gene: 8. Germline V gene sequence: CDR1 DFQATT, CDR2 SNEGSKA (reference sequence). CDR3: CSARDPDRAVGYTF. CDR3 DNA sequence: TGCAGTGCTAGAGATCCGGACAGGGCGGTAGGCTACACCTTC.

This rearrangement joins TRBV20-1 to TRBJ1-2; D perhaps matches TRBD1 (5 bases). The CDR3 sequence is 11 residues long. From germline, CDR1 is DFQATT and CDR2 SNEGSKA (reference sequence). V shed 3 bases and J shed 8 bases, with 10 bases lying between them. DNA of the CDR3: TGCAGTGCTAGGGGACTCGTGGGCTACACCTTC. Amino acids: CSARGLVGYTF.

In DNA, the CDR3 is TGTGCCAGCAGTGAGGGAGTGGGCGCTGAAGCTTTCTTT. Its translation: CASSEGVGAEAFF. The chain joins TRBV6-1 to TRBJ1-1, with D uncertain. CDR1 is MNHNS and CDR2 is SASEGT in the germline V gene. Trimming left V 3 bases short and J 6 bases short, with 11 bases between. CDR3 size: 13 residues.

The rearrangement joins TRBV4-1 to TRBJ2-4; D gene unclear. The J call may be incorrect, as the DNA end agrees better with TRBJ2-7. CDR1 is MGHRA and CDR2 is YSYEKL in the germline V gene. The CDR3 has 12 amino acids. The chain's CDR3 is CASSQETHEQYF. DNA of the CDR3: TGCGCCAGCAGCCAAGAAACCCACGAGCAGTACTTC.

V usage is TRBV4-2 and J usage is TRBJ2-1; D is uncertain. The CDR3 length is 13 residues. Germline loops: CDR1 LGHNA, CDR2 YNFKEQ. V was cut by 0 bases and J by 5 bases, with 5 bases left in between. In DNA, the CDR3 is TGTGCCAGCAGCCAAGATCTCCACAATGAGCAGTTCTTC. Amino acid sequence: CASSQDLHNEQFF.

This clonotype was found a few times. The chain employs TRBV18 and TRBJ1-2, with D possibly TRBD1 on 5 matching bases. V lost 0 bases and J 4 bases, leaving 9 bases between the germline ends. The CDR3 contains 14 residues. In germline, CDR1 is KGHSH, CDR2 LQKENI. The CDR3 loop reads CASSPPGDGYGYTF. Here the CDR3 DNA reads TGTGCCAGCTCACCACCGGGGGACGGCTATGGCTACACCTTC. The full variable domain, with the rest looked up from reference TRBV18 and TRBJ1-2, is NAGVMQNPRHLVRRRGQEARLRCSPMKGHSHVYWYRQLPEEGLKFMVYLQKENIIDESGMPKERFSAEFPKEGPSILRIQQVVRGDSAAYFCASSPPGDGYGYTFGSGTRLTVV.

This clonotype showed up just a few times. The J gene is TRBJ2-5, the V gene TRBV27, with D hard to call. Germline CDR1 MNHEY, CDR2 SMNVEV (reference sequence). The CDR3 is 15 residues long. V shed 2 bases and J shed 1 base, with 11 bases lying between them. The chain's CDR3 is CASSLRSRPQETQYF. The CDR3 coding sequence is TGTGCCAGCAGTTTACGGTCCAGGCCCCAAGAGACCCAGTACTTC.

The chain employs TRBV29-1 and TRBJ1-5; perhaps TRBD1 as D (5 bases). V was pared by 6 bases and J by 0 bases, with 9 bases between. The CDR3 has 13 residues. CDR1 and CDR2 from the germline V gene are SQVTM and ANQGSEA. The CDR3 loop reads CSVGGISNQPQHF. Here the CDR3 DNA reads TGCAGCGTCGGGGGGATTAGCAATCAGCCCCAGCATTTT.

The chain combines TRBV5-1 with TRBJ1-5; D perhaps matches TRBD1 (5 bases). With 0 bases removed from V and 6 bases from J, the gap between germline ends came to 13 bases. This CDR3 is 15 amino acids long. Germline CDR1 SGHRS, CDR2 YFSETQ. The chain's CDR3 is CASSLEGRAGQPQHF. In nucleotides, the CDR3 is TGCGCCAGCAGCTTGGAGGGCAGGGCCGGTCAGCCCCAGCATTTT.

For this clonotype: At one end the junction does not follow the germline gene, possibly because of a read error. This rearrangement joins TRBV12-3 or TRBV12-4 to TRBJ2-3; no clear D. There are 14 residues in the CDR3. The CDR3 DNA follows: TGTGCCAGCAGCAACCGCGTGGGTCCAGATGCGCAGTATTTT. This gives the protein CASSNRVGPDAQYF.

In this sample, this clonotype turned up once. CDR3 coding DNA: TGTGCCAGCAGAGAAGGCTGGACAGGGGTCTACGAGCAGTACTTC. Translated: CASREGWTGVYEQYF. The chain links TRBV28 to TRBJ2-7; 9 positions match TRBD1. This CDR3 has 15 amino acids. Germline V CDR1 and CDR2: MDHEN, SYDVKM. Trimming cost V 6 bases and J 3 bases; bases outside gene matches: 9.

This clonotype was counted a few times. The CDR3 loop is CSARGPNAQAYEQYF. In DNA form, the CDR3 reads TGCAGTGCTAGAGGACCTAATGCACAGGCCTACGAGCAGTACTTC. The chain uses TRBV20-1 and TRBJ2-7; weak D call: TRBD1 (5 bases). The V gene lost 1 base and the J gene lost 2 bases, with 15 bases spanning the gap. Germline-derived CDR1 and CDR2 are DFQATT and SNEGSKA (reference sequence). The CDR3 has 15 amino acids.

The chain couples TRBV2 to TRBJ2-7; no reliable D call. Per the germline V gene, CDR1 is SNHLY and CDR2 is FYNNEI. The V and J ends lost 3 bases and 1 base respectively, with 7 bases between them. The CDR3 has 13 residues. In DNA form, the CDR3 reads TGTGCCAGCAGTGATGGGCAGTCCTACGAGCAGTACTTC. This gives the protein CASSDGQSYEQYF.

J is TRBJ1-2 and V is TRBV4-2; 9 bases agree with TRBD1. The CDR3 runs to 14 residues. Looked up from germline, CDR1 is LGHNA and CDR2 is YNFKEQ. Trimming took 7 bases from V and 1 from J; bases not matched to a gene: 4. The chain's CDR3 is CASTSDRGNYGYTF. The DNA of the CDR3 is TGTGCCAGCACCTCGGACAGGGGTAACTATGGCTACACCTTC.